This T cell receptor (beta chain) was retrieved from a study of CD8 T cells in Susac syndrome. The V end lost 5 bases, the J end lost 0 bases, and 8 bases lay between the germline ends. This CDR3 region has 13 residues. Germline CDR1 LNHDA, CDR2 SQIVND (reference sequence). About 0.45 to 1 ug RNA was reverse transcribed with random hexamers. Using its own MiXCR run on the immunoSEQ multiplex PCR reads, TCRdb lists one record per CDR3 protein. Among 50,000 or so distinct CDR3 sequences, roughly 93% were seen once, and the ten largest hold more than 0.45%. Material for sequencing was CD8+ T cells from PBMCs. The receptor was isolated from a human donor in good health. This sequence joins TRBV19 and TRBJ2-7; D remains unclear. This CDR3 reads CASSPESSYEQYF. In nucleotides, the CDR3 is TGTGCCAGTAGTCCAGAGAGCTCCTACGAGCAGTACTTC.